This T cell receptor (beta chain) was sequenced during a study of radiotherapy plus CTLA-4 blockade in lung cancer. Study findings and constraints: Blood saw expansion of tumor-derived TCR clones after radiotherapy plus ipilimumab.

On this clone: Its antigen is undetermined.

With 2 bases removed from V and 3 bases from J, the gap between germline ends came to 7 bases. This CDR3 is 13 amino acids long. Germline lookup yields CDR1 MDHEN and CDR2 SYDVKM. This table comes from immunoSEQ multiplex PCR, and its TCRdb copy is limited to in-frame clones, with some not included. The data hold 60,000 to 75,000 clones, with roughly 76% observed a single time. This specimen was peripheral blood, taken from a patient treated with radiotherapy plus ipilimumab. The genes are TRBV28 and TRBJ1-2; D is ambiguous. The sequence came from a human donor with non-small cell lung cancer whose response to radiotherapy plus ipilimumab could not be evaluated. Some clones in this sample may be carry-over from other donors' samples. The CDR3 loop is CASSLNRDYGYTF. The DNA of the CDR3 is TGTGCCAGCAGTTTAAACAGAGACTATGGCTACACCTTC.